This T cell receptor beta chain comes out of a study of blood T cell repertoires in COVID-19. From germline, CDR1 is SGHNT and CDR2 YYREEE (reference sequence). V dropped 3 bases and J dropped 1; count of bases not matched to a gene: 0. The CDR3 is 14 amino acids. Sequenced by immunoSEQ multiplex PCR; TCRdb stores in-frame clones only, minus some. Counted here are about 180,000 clones, approximately 86% occurring once; the ten biggest clones make up around 9%. This clone was found a few times. The sample was peripheral blood. The clonotype comes from a man aged 45 to 65 with active or convalescent COVID-19. The V and J genes are TRBV5-4 and TRBJ1-1; 10 bases align to TRBD1. For the CDR3, the DNA is TGTGCCAGCAGCTGGGACAGGGGGAACACTGAAGCTTTCTTT. It translates to CASSWDRGNTEAFF.